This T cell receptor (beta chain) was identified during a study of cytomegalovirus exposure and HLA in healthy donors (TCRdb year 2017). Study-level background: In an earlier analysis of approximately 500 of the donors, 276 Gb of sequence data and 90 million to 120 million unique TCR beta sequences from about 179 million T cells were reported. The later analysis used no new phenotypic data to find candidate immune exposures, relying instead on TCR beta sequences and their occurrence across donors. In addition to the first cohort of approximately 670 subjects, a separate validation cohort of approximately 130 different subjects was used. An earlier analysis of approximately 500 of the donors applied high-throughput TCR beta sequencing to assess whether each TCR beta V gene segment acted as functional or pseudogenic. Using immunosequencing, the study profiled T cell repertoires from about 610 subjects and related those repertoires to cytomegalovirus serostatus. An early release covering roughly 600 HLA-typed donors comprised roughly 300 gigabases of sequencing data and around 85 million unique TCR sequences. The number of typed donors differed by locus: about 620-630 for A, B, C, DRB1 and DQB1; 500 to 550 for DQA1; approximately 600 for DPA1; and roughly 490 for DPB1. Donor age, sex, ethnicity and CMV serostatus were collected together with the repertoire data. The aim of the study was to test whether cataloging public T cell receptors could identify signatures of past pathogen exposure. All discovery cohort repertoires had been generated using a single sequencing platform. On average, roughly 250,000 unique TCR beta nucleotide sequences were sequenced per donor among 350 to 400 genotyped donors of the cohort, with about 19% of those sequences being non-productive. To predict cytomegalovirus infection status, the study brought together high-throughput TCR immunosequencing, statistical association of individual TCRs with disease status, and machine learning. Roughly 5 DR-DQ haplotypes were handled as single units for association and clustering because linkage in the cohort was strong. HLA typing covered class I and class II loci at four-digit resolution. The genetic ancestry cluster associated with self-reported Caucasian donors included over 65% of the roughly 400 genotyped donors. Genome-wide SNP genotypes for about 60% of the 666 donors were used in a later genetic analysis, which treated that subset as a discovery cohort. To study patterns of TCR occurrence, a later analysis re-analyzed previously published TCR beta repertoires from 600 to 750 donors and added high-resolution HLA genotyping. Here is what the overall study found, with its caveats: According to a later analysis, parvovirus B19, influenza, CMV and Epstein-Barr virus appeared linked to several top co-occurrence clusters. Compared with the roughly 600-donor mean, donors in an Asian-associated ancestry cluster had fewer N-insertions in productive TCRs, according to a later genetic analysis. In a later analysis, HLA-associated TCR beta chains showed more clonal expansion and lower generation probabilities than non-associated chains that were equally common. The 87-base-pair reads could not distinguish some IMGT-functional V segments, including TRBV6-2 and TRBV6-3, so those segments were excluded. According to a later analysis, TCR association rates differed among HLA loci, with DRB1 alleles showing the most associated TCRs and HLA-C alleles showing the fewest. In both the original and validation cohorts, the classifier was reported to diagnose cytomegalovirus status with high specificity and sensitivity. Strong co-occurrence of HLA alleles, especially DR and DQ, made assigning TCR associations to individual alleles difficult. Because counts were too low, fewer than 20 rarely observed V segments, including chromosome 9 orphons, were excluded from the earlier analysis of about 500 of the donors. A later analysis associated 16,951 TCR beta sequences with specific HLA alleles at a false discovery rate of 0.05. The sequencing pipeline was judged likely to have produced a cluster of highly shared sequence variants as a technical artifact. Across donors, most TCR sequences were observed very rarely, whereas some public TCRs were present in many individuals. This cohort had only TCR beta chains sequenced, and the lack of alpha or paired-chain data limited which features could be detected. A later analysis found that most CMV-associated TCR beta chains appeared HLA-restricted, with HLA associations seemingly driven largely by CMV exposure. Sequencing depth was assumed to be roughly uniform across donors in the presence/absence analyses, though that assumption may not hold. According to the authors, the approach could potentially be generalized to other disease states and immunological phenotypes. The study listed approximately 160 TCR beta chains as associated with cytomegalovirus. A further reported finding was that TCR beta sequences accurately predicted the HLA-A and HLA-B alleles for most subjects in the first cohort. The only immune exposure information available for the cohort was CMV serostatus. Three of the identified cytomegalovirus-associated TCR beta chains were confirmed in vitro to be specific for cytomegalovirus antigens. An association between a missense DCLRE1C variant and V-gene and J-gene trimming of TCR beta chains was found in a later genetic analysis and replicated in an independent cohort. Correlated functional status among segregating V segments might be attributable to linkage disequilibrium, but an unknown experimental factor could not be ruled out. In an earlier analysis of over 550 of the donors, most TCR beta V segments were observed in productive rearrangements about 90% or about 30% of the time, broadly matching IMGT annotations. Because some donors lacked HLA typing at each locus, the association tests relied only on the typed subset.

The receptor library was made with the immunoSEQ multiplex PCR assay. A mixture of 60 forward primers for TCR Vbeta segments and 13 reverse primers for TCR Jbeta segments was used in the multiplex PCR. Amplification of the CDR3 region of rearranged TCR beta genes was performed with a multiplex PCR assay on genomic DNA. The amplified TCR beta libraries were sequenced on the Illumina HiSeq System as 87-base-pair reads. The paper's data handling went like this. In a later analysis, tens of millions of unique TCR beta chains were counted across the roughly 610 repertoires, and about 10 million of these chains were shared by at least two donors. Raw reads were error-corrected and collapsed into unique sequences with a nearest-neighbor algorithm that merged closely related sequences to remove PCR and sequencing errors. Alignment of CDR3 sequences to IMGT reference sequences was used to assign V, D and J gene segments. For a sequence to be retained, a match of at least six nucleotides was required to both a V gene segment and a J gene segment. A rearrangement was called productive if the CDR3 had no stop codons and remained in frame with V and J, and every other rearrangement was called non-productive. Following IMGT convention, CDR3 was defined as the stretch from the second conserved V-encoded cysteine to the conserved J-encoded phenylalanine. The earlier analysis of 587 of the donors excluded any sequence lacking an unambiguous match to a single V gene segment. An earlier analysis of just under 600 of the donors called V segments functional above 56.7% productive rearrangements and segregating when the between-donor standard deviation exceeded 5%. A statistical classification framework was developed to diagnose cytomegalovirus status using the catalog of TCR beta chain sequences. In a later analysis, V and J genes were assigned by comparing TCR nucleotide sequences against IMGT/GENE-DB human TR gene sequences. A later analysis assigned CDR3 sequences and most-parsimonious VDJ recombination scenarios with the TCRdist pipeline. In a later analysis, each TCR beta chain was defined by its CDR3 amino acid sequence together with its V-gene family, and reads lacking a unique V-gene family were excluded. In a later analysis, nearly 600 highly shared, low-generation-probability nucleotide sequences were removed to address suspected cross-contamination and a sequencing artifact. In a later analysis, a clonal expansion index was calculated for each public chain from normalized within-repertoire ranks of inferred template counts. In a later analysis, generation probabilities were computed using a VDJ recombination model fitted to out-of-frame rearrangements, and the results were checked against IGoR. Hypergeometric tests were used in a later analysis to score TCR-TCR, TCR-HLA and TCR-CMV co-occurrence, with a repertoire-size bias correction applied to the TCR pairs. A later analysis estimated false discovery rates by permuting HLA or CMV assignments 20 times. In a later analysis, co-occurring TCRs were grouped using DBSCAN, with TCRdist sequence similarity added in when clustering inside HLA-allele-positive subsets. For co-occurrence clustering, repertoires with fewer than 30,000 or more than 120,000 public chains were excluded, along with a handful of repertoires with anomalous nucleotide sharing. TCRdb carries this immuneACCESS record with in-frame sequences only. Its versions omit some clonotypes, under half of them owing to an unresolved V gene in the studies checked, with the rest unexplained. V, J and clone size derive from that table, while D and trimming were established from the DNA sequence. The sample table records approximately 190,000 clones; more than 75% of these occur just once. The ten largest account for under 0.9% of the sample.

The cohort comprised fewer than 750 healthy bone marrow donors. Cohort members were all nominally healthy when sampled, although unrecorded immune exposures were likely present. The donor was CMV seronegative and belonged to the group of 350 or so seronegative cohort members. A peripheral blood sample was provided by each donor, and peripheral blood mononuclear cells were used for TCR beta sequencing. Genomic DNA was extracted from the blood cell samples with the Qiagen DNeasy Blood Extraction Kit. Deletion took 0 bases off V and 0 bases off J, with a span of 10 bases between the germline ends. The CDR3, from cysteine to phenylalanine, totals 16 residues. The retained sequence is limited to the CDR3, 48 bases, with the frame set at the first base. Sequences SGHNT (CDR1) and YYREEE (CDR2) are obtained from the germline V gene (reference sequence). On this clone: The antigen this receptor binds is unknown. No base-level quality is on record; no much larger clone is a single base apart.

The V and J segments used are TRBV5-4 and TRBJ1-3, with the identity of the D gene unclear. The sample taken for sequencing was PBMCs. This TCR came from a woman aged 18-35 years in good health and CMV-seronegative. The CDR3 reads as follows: CASSLDLGGSGNTIYF. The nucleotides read TGTGCCAGCAGCTTGGATCTTGGCGGCTCTGGAAACACCATATATTTT.